A single sample gave rise to the 7 T cell receptor beta chains below, sequenced in a study of cytomegalovirus exposure and HLA in healthy donors. PCR used 60 Vbeta primers and 13 Jbeta primers. The assay was immunoSEQ multiplex PCR, and TCRdb's table has in-frame clones only and misses some. The sample has some 170,000 clones, 75% seen once. What was sequenced was PBMCs. All receptors derive from a woman in her 50s in good health and CMV-seropositive.

This clone was observed once. The chain is built from TRBV5-8 and TRBJ1-1, with no clear D. The V end lost 2 bases, the J end lost 0 bases, and 8 bases lay between the germline ends. The CDR3 sequence is 14 residues long. CDR1 SGHTS and CDR2 YDEGEE come from the germline V gene. The CDR3 DNA sequence: TGTGCCAGCAGCTTACACCTAGTGAACACTGAAGCTTTCTTT. It encodes CASSLHLVNTEAFF.

This chain connects TRBV9 to TRBJ2-3; 8 bases match TRBD2. J gave up 0 bases and V 3 bases, and 0 bases lay outside the gene matches. Germline V gene sequence: CDR1 SGDLS, CDR2 YYNGEE. The CDR3 is 14 residues long. The CDR3 DNA sequence: TGTGCCAGCAGCGCTAGCGGGAGCACAGATACGCAGTATTTT. Translated: CASSASGSTDTQYF. Filled out from reference TRBV9 and TRBJ2-3, the complete variable domain reads DSGVTQTPKHLITATGQRVTLRCSPRSGDLSVYWYQQSLDQGLQFLIQYYNGEERAKGNILERFSAQQFPDLHSELNLSSLELGDSALYFCASSASGSTDTQYFGPGTRLTVL.

This clone was detected once. The gene calls are TRBV7-9 and TRBJ2-5; no definite D call. Trimming removed 2 bases at V and 5 bases at J, with 15 bases between. Germline assignment: CDR1 SEHNR and CDR2 FQNEAQ (reference sequence). This CDR3 region has 15 residues. The CDR3 protein is CASSLQSGAGETQYF. The CDR3 DNA reads TGTGCCAGCAGCTTACAATCCGGAGCTGGCGAGACCCAGTACTTC.

J is TRBJ1-2 and V is TRBV6-1; 7 nucleotides line up with TRBD1. The germline V gene encodes CDR1 MNHNS and CDR2 SASEGT. This CDR3 contains 14 residues. J was trimmed by 2 bases and V by 6 bases; bases with no gene match: 6. CDR3 in DNA: TGTGCCAGCAGATCGGGACAGAACAACTATGGCTACACCTTC. This sequence encodes CASRSGQNNYGYTF.

This chain links TRBV11-3 with TRBJ1-1, with D maybe TRBD1 (5 bases). This CDR3 is built from 16 residues. Germline values: CDR1 SGHNT, CDR2 YENEEA. V lost 1 base and J lost 0, with 12 bases in between. CDR3 sequence: CASSLGKGPMNTEAFF. As DNA, the CDR3 is TGTGCCAGCAGCTTAGGGAAGGGGCCAATGAACACTGAAGCTTTCTTT.

This clone occurred a few times. The V and J genes are TRBV5-1 and TRBJ1-3; D is ambiguous. The CDR3 runs to 15 residues. The V end was cut by 0 bases, the J end by 2 bases, with 9 bases between. The germline V gene has CDR1 SGHRS and CDR2 YFSETQ. Here the CDR3 reads CASSLVGVPGNTIYF. As DNA, the CDR3 is TGCGCCAGCAGCTTGGTCGGAGTTCCTGGAAACACCATATATTTT.

This chain joins TRBV5-1 and TRBJ1-6, with 7 nucleotides matching TRBD1. The germline gives CDR1 SGHRS, CDR2 YFSETQ. This CDR3 contains 15 residues. V dropped 2 bases and J dropped 5; count of bases not matched to a gene: 4. CDR3 protein: CASSFTGQNNSPLHF. CDR3 bases: TGCGCCAGCAGCTTCACGGGACAGAATAATTCACCCCTCCACTTT.